The 24 T cell receptor beta chains given below trace back to one sample, sequenced in a study of T cells after yellow fever vaccination. TCRdb ran MiXCR on the 5' RACE reads and lists one entry per CDR3 protein. The table has some 130,000 distinct CDR3 sequences, approximately 6.6% seen once. Sequencing used CD4+ T cells sorted from PBMCs, obtained 10 days after the yellow fever booster vaccination. These receptors all come from a man aged 30-40 years who received the YFV17D yellow fever vaccine.

This clonotype was detected only a few times. The genes are TRBV7-2 and TRBJ1-2, with 7 nucleotides matching TRBD1. Germline CDR1 is SGHTA and CDR2 is FQGNSA. This CDR3 region has 17 residues. The junction had 11 bases not matched to a gene; V was cut back by 1 base and J by 3 bases. In nucleotides, the CDR3 is TGTGCCAGCAGCTTAGGATTTTCGGGCAGGGGGGACTATGGCTACACCTTC. Translating it yields CASSLGFSGRGDYGYTF.

At least ten counts were recorded for this clonotype. This chain joins TRBV5-1 and TRBJ1-1; D gene ambiguous. V was cut by 0 bases and J by 3 bases, with 9 bases left in between. The CDR3 has 14 amino acids. CDR1 is SGHRS, CDR2 YFSETQ, per germline. The CDR3 DNA reads as TGCGCCAGCAGCTTGGTAGGGTGGGACACTGAAGCTTTCTTT. It translates to CASSLVGWDTEAFF.

The chain has TRBV11-2 and TRBJ2-1, with 10 bases fitting TRBD2. Germline V gene data show CDR1 as SGHAT and CDR2 as FQNNGV. Losses at the gene ends were 5 bases for V and 0 bases for J; bases not matched to a gene: 10. The CDR3 runs 18 residues. In nucleotides, the CDR3 is TGTGCCAGCAGCGCATCTAGCGGGAGCCCCTCCTCCTACAATGAGCAGTTCTTC. Residues: CASSASSGSPSSYNEQFF.

This clonotype has at least ten counts. The rearrangement joins TRBV6-2 or TRBV6-3 to TRBJ2-7; 11 bases agree with TRBD2. Per germline, CDR1 MNHEY and CDR2 SVGEGT. The CDR3 spans 14 residues. J lost 3 bases, V lost 6 bases, and 4 bases had no gene match. This CDR3 is CASRRLAGNYEQYF. The CDR3, as DNA: TGTGCCAGCAGGAGACTAGCGGGGAACTACGAGCAGTACTTC.

This clonotype was observed many times. The V and J genes are TRBV5-1 and TRBJ2-2, with D maybe TRBD1 (6 bases). The germline V gene encodes CDR1 SGHRS and CDR2 YFSETQ. The CDR3 loop spans 14 amino acids. V lost 3 bases, J lost 2 bases, and 8 bases lay in between. The CDR3 protein is CASSWTDNTGELFF. CDR3 in DNA: TGCGCCAGCAGCTGGACAGATAACACCGGGGAGCTGTTTTTT.

This clonotype was seen many times. The chain employs TRBV7-2 and TRBJ2-5, with 10 bases fitting TRBD1. V shed 5 bases, J shed 5 bases, and the junction held 2 bases outside the gene matches. Per the germline V gene, CDR1 is SGHTA and CDR2 is FQGNSA. This CDR3 has 13 residues. The CDR3 DNA follows: TGTGCCAGCAGCCGACAGGGGGCTGAGACCCAGTACTTC. Residues: CASSRQGAETQYF.

At least ten counts were recorded for this clonotype. V usage is TRBV5-1 and J usage is TRBJ2-5, with 7 bases that match TRBD2. The germline gives CDR1 SGHRS, CDR2 YFSETQ. CDR3 length equals 14 residues. V shed 1 base, J shed 3 bases, and the junction held 3 bases outside the gene matches. The CDR3 DNA reads TGCGCCAGCAGCTTGCTAGCGGTGGAAGAGACCCAGTACTTC. Translation gives CASSLLAVEETQYF. The entire variable domain, with the rest obtained from reference TRBV5-1 and TRBJ2-5, is as follows: KAGVTQTPRYLIKTRGQQVTLSCSPISGHRSVSWYQQTPGQGLQFLFEYFSETQRNKGNFPGRFSGRQFSNSRSEMNVSTLELGDSALYLCASSLLAVEETQYFGPGTRLLVL.

Many counts were recorded for this clonotype. This rearrangement joins TRBV12-3 or TRBV12-4 to TRBJ1-5, with D perhaps TRBD1 (5 bases). CDR3 length equals 13 residues. The V end was cut by 4 bases, the J end by 6 bases, with 10 bases between. The DNA for the CDR3 is TGTGCCAGCAGTTCCCTTCAGGGTCAGCCCCAGCATTTT. Translated: CASSSLQGQPQHF.

This clonotype was seen many times. This chain joins TRBV7-2 and TRBJ2-1; D not certain. This CDR3 spans 14 amino acids. Germline assignment: CDR1 SGHTA and CDR2 FQGNSA. V lost 1 base, J lost 5 bases, and 9 bases lay in between. The CDR3 DNA sequence: TGTGCCAGCAGCTTAGACTTCGGGCACAATGAGCAGTTCTTC. It yields the protein CASSLDFGHNEQFF.

This clonotype has at least ten counts. J is TRBJ2-7 and V is TRBV5-1, with TRBD2 identical over 7 bases. CDR1 is SGHRS and CDR2 is YFSETQ in the germline V gene. V was clipped by 1 base and J by 6 bases; unmatched bases: 16. This CDR3 is built from 17 residues. The CDR3 loop reads CASSLPPGLVRAREQYF. CDR3 in DNA: TGCGCCAGCAGCTTGCCTCCAGGACTAGTGAGGGCTCGCGAGCAGTACTTC.

The chain carries TRBV5-1 and TRBJ1-5, with 7 bases that match TRBD1. The CDR3 contains 17 residues. Germline loops: CDR1 SGHRS, CDR2 YFSETQ. Trimming took 4 bases from V and 2 from J; bases not matched to a gene: 12. The CDR3 nucleotides are TGCGCCAGCAGCCAACGCGTGAGGCAGGGGGGCAATCAGCCCCAGCATTTT. Translated: CASSQRVRQGGNQPQHF.

Here the CDR3 reads CASSELNLVNEQFF. The CDR3, as DNA: TGTGCCAGCAGTGAATTGAATCTAGTCAATGAGCAGTTCTTC. This chain uses TRBV2 with TRBJ2-1; no definite D call. Germline values: CDR1 SNHLY, CDR2 FYNNEI. The CDR3 consists of 14 residues. V gave up 2 bases and J gave up 6 bases, with 11 bases separating them.

Concerning this clonotype: At one end the junction does not follow the germline gene, possibly because of a read error. This sequence joins TRBV4-1 and TRBJ2-5, with D unresolved. The germline V gene has CDR1 MGHRA and CDR2 YSYEKL. CDR3 length: 14 amino acids. The CDR3 DNA is TGCGCCAGCAGCCAGGGGTCGTCCCTAGAGACCGAGTACTTC. This codes for CASSQGSSLETEYF.

This rearrangement joins TRBV18 to TRBJ1-6; D possibly corresponds to TRBD1 (6 bases). V gave up 3 bases and J gave up 6 bases, with 18 bases separating them. Per the germline V gene, CDR1 is KGHSH and CDR2 is LQKENI. The CDR3 runs 17 residues. The CDR3 sequence is CASSPDLQGNTNSPLHF. CDR3 bases: TGTGCCAGCTCACCGGATCTCCAGGGGAATACTAATTCACCCCTCCACTTT.

This clonotype came up a few times. This chain links TRBV9 with TRBJ2-7, with TRBD1 identical over 8 bases. Germline V gene sequence: CDR1 SGDLS, CDR2 YYNGEE. After removal of 0 bases from V and 3 bases from J, the junction contained 8 bases not matched to a gene. The CDR3 has 16 amino acids. In DNA form, the CDR3 reads TGTGCCAGCAGCGTAGGACAGGGGCCTATAGGCTACGAGCAGTACTTC. Its translation is CASSVGQGPIGYEQYF.

This clonotype was seen at least ten times. The chain employs TRBV18 and TRBJ2-1, with D possibly TRBD1 on 6 matching bases. Germline V gives CDR1 KGHSH, CDR2 LQKENI. The ends were cut back, 1 base at V and 6 bases at J, with 13 bases in the middle. The CDR3 sequence is 15 residues long. This CDR3 is CASSPLQGLLNEQFF. DNA of the CDR3: TGTGCCAGCTCACCACTTCAGGGGCTCCTCAATGAGCAGTTCTTC.

This clonotype appeared many times. The chain links TRBV25-1 to TRBJ2-2, with D perhaps TRBD1 or TRBD2 (6 bases each). The CDR3 runs to 14 residues. Germline lookup yields CDR1 MGHDK and CDR2 SYGVNS. The germline V and J ends were trimmed by 10 bases and 4 bases, with 16 bases remaining between them. CDR3 protein: CATRGGLSTGELFF. In DNA, the CDR3 is TGTGCCACCAGGGGAGGCCTGAGCACCGGGGAGCTGTTTTTT.

This clonotype was detected only a few times. The V call is TRBV7-2, the J call TRBJ2-3; 8 bases match TRBD2. V was pared by 4 bases and J by 1 base, with 7 bases of the junction left unmatched. Germline V lookup: CDR1 SGHTA, CDR2 FQGNSA. The CDR3 totals 16 residues. CDR3 loop: CASSSLPGRGTDTQYF. Here the CDR3 DNA reads TGTGCCAGCAGCTCCCTTCCCGGGAGGGGCACAGATACGCAGTATTTT.

This clonotype was counted many times. This chain uses TRBV10-3 with TRBJ1-4, with 8 bases lining up with TRBD1. The CDR3 has 15 residues. Germline V lookup: CDR1 ENHRY, CDR2 SYGVKD. J was trimmed by 5 bases and V by 3 bases; bases with no gene match: 5. The CDR3 here is CAISETGGGNEKLFF. The CDR3 DNA sequence: TGTGCCATCAGTGAAACAGGGGGGGGGAATGAAAAACTGTTTTTT.

At least ten counts were recorded for this clonotype. The chain carries TRBV20-1 and TRBJ2-7; 7 nucleotides match TRBD2. CDR1 DFQATT and CDR2 SNEGSKA come from the germline V gene (reference sequence). The CDR3 consists of 16 residues. Trimming cost V 6 bases and J 3 bases; bases outside gene matches: 17. The CDR3 region has the DNA TGCAGTGCCCGTGCGTCAGGCGGGGGATTCCTCTACGAGCAGTACTTC. Its translation: CSARASGGGFLYEQYF.

This clonotype appeared many times. V is TRBV28 and J is TRBJ2-5; D tentatively reads TRBD1 or TRBD2 (5 bases each). Trimming shortened V by 7 bases and J by 4 bases, and 16 bases separated the two germline ends. The germline CDR1 and CDR2 sequences are MDHEN and SYDVKM. This CDR3 comprises 14 residues. For the CDR3, the DNA is TGTGCCAGCACTTCCGGGACGACGGCAGAGACCCAGTACTTC. It translates to CASTSGTTAETQYF. The full variable domain, in which reference TRBV28 and TRBJ2-5 provide the parts outside the CDR3, is DVKVTQSSRYLVKRTGEKVFLECVQDMDHENMFWYRQDPGLGLRLIYFSYDVKMKEKGDIPEGYSVSREKKERFSLILESASTNQTSMYLCASTSGTTAETQYFGPGTRLLVL.

This clonotype has ten or more counts. The chain recombines TRBV29-1 with TRBJ2-4; TRBD1 matches 7 bases. The junction had 6 bases not matched to a gene; V was cut back by 7 bases and J by 9 bases. From germline, CDR1 is SQVTM and CDR2 ANQGSEA. This CDR3 has 11 residues. As DNA, the CDR3 is TGCAGCGGAGTGACAGGGTCCATTCAGTACTTC. This sequence encodes CSGVTGSIQYF.

The V call is TRBV5-4, the J call TRBJ2-1, with D tentatively TRBD1 (5 bases). Trimming shortened V by 4 bases and J by 3 bases, and 8 bases separated the two germline ends. This CDR3 is 13 amino acids long. Germline V gene sequence: CDR1 SGHNT, CDR2 YYREEE (reference sequence). CDR3 protein: CASSTTVYNEQFF. CDR3 DNA: TGTGCCAGCAGCACGACAGTCTACAATGAGCAGTTCTTC.

This clonotype was recorded many times. The chain recombines TRBV20-1 with TRBJ1-2, with D possibly matching TRBD1 (5 bases). Germline lookup yields CDR1 DFQATT and CDR2 SNEGSKA (reference sequence). The CDR3 length is 14 residues. The V gene lost 3 bases and the J gene lost 7 bases, with 18 bases spanning the gap. CDR3 residues: CSARERQTHSGYTF. DNA for the CDR3: TGCAGTGCTAGGGAACGACAGACCCACTCTGGCTACACCTTC.